Below, 11 T cell receptor beta chains from the same sample are listed, as sequenced in a study of T-cell memory formation after mild COVID-19. Via MiXCR, TCRdb re-called the 5' RACE reads, giving one row per CDR3 protein. The sample has about 310,000 distinct CDR3 sequences, roughly a fifth seen once. Source material: PBMCs or a T cell subset sorted from them (not recorded which). These receptors came from a man younger than 35 who had mild COVID-19 (a few samples of this study predate the infection). Cell type and time point are not known.

This chain joins TRBV9 and TRBJ2-5; the D gene is possibly TRBD1 (7 bases). V was cut by 4 bases and J by 5 bases, with 18 bases left in between. The CDR3 contains 15 residues. CDR1 and CDR2 (germline): SGDLS, YYNGEE. The CDR3: CASSHGTEGAETQYF. Written as DNA, the CDR3 is TGTGCCAGCAGCCACGGGACTGAGGGGGCGGAGACCCAGTACTTC.

This clonotype was counted ten times or more. V usage is TRBV7-6 and J usage is TRBJ2-3; TRBD2 might be the D (6 bases). The CDR3 is 16 residues long. CDR1 is SGHVS, CDR2 FNYEAQ, per germline. The ends were cut back, 3 bases at V and 1 base at J, with 14 bases in the middle. The CDR3 reads CASSFGGAGRTDTQYF. CDR3 DNA: TGTGCCAGCAGCTTTGGGGGAGCGGGCCGCACAGATACGCAGTATTTT.

This clonotype was seen a handful of times. This chain uses TRBV29-1 with TRBJ2-5; TRBD1 agrees at 8 bases. The junction had 5 bases not matched to a gene; V was cut back by 7 bases and J by 4 bases. This CDR3 contains 12 residues. CDR1 is SQVTM and CDR2 is ANQGSEA in the germline V gene. The CDR3 is CSDTGGGETQYF. The CDR3 nucleotides read TGCAGCGATACAGGGGGAGGAGAGACCCAGTACTTC.

V is TRBV4-3 and J is TRBJ1-2, with 10 positions matching TRBD1. The V and J ends lost 0 bases and 1 base, in that order; junction bases with no gene match: 8. Per germline, CDR1 LGHNA and CDR2 YSLEER. This CDR3 contains 18 residues. CDR3 in DNA: TGCGCCAGCAGCCAAGATAGACAGGGGGCACTACATAACTATGGCTACACCTTC. This encodes CASSQDRQGALHNYGYTF.

This clonotype has a handful of counts. The rearrangement uses TRBV7-9 and TRBJ2-1; 14 bases are shared with TRBD2. Trimming at V came to 5 bases and at J to 0 bases, leaving 12 bases not matched to a gene. The germline CDR1 and CDR2 sequences are SEHNR and FQNEAQ (reference sequence). This CDR3 is built from 20 residues. The CDR3: CASSPGTSGGPFSSYNEQFF. CDR3 sequence (DNA): TGTGCCAGCAGCCCAGGGACTAGCGGGGGCCCCTTCAGCTCCTACAATGAGCAGTTCTTC. The entire variable domain, with the rest obtained from reference TRBV7-9 and TRBJ2-1, is as follows: DTGVSQNPRHKITKRGQNVTFRCDPISEHNRLYWYRQTLGQGPEFLTYFQNEAQLEKSRLLSDRFSAERPKGSFSTLEIQRTEQGDSAMYLCASSPGTSGGPFSSYNEQFFGPGTRLTVL.

The V and J genes are TRBV10-3 and TRBJ1-5; 7 bases are a match to TRBD1. The length of the CDR3 is 16 residues. CDR1 ENHRY and CDR2 SYGVKD come from the germline V gene. After removal of 6 bases from V and 4 bases from J, the junction contained 12 bases not matched to a gene. The CDR3: CAISPGRQGRNQPQHF. The CDR3 DNA follows: TGTGCCATCAGCCCGGGACGACAGGGCAGGAATCAGCCCCAGCATTTT.

V and J are TRBV20-1 and TRBJ1-3; D gene ambiguous. V was cut by 6 bases and J by 4 bases, with 19 bases left in between. CDR1 DFQATT and CDR2 SNEGSKA come from the germline V gene (reference sequence). The CDR3 totals 15 residues. The CDR3 sequence: CSARPSRRRGNTIYF. In nucleotides, the CDR3 is TGCAGTGCCCGCCCTTCCCGGAGGCGGGGAAACACCATATATTTT.

This clonotype was seen a handful of times. This chain links TRBV12-3 or TRBV12-4 with TRBJ1-2; a weak D match, TRBD1 (5 bases). This CDR3 region has 13 residues. V was cut by 3 bases and J by 4 bases, with 9 bases left in between. The CDR3 loop is CASSFAGAYGYTF. The DNA for the CDR3 is TGTGCCAGCAGTTTCGCCGGGGCCTATGGCTACACCTTC.

The rearrangement uses TRBV7-2 and TRBJ1-1; 7 nucleotides match TRBD1. This CDR3 spans 14 amino acids. V dropped 5 bases and J dropped 5; count of bases not matched to a gene: 8. Germline CDR1 SGHTA, CDR2 FQGNSA. The CDR3 region is CASSVRQGLTEAFF. CDR3 DNA: TGTGCCAGCAGCGTAAGACAGGGATTGACTGAAGCTTTCTTT. The full variable domain, in which reference TRBV7-2 and TRBJ1-1 provide the parts outside the CDR3, is GAGVSQSPSNKVTEKGKDVELRCDPISGHTALYWYRQSLGQGLEFLIYFQGNSAPDKSGLPSDRFSAERTGGSVSTLTIQRTQQEDSAVYLCASSVRQGLTEAFFGQGTRLTVV.

The chain combines TRBV7-2 with TRBJ1-6; possible D gene TRBD1, 5 bases. Germline loops: CDR1 SGHTA, CDR2 FQGNSA. The CDR3 contains 15 residues. Trimming took 3 bases from V and 8 from J, leaving 14 bases between them. The CDR3 region has the DNA TGTGCCAGCAGCTTCCAGCTGGGACTGCATTCACCCCTCCACTTT. Its protein is CASSFQLGLHSPLHF.

This clonotype was picked up a small number of times. This chain links TRBV2 with TRBJ2-1; the D is unclear. CDR1 and CDR2 (germline): SNHLY, FYNNEI. With 11 bases removed from V and 8 bases from J, the gap between germline ends came to 13 bases. The CDR3 is 11 amino acids. Written as DNA, the CDR3 is TGTGCCCAGACGTCCATTCATGAGCAGTTCTTC. As protein: CAQTSIHEQFF.